Listed here are 11 T cell receptor beta chains from one sample, sequenced in a study of beta chain features in type 1 diabetes. Overall study findings and caveats: Patients with Type 1 diabetes showed moderately but significantly shorter TCRB CDR3s in all four CD4+ subsets.

These receptors have no known antigen. What was sequenced were expressed TCRB transcripts, since all of the isolated RNA had been reverse transcribed. Profiled with immunoSEQ multiplex PCR; TCRdb holds only in-frame clones, not every one. Of some 240,000 clones in the sample, around 15% were seen once. Input material: naive CD4+ T cells from blood. The origin of the receptors is a man aged 25-45 years with type 1 diabetes.

The V and J genes are TRBV13 and TRBJ2-3; 13 bases agree with TRBD2. The CDR3 is 16 amino acids. Germline V lookup: CDR1 PRHDT, CDR2 FYEKMQ (reference sequence). Unmatched junction bases numbered 8, after V lost 4 bases and J lost 7 bases. The CDR3, as DNA: TGTGCCAGCAGCTCGAGGACTAGCGGGAGTCGGAATACGCAGTATTTT. This sequence encodes CASSSRTSGSRNTQYF.

The V call is TRBV18, the J call TRBJ2-7; D possibly corresponds to TRBD2 (6 bases). The germline gives CDR1 KGHSH, CDR2 LQKENI. The length of the CDR3 is 15 residues. The V end was cut by 0 bases, the J end by 6 bases, with 15 bases between. CDR3 bases: TGTGCCAGCTCACCACCGACCCTCGGGGGAGTCGAGCAGTACTTC. Its translation: CASSPPTLGGVEQYF. Combining the CDR3 with reference TRBV18 and TRBJ2-7 gives the whole variable domain NAGVMQNPRHLVRRRGQEARLRCSPMKGHSHVYWYRQLPEEGLKFMVYLQKENIIDESGMPKERFSAEFPKEGPSILRIQQVVRGDSAAYFCASSPPTLGGVEQYFGPGTRLTVT.

The chain employs TRBV14 and TRBJ2-1, with 7 positions matching TRBD2. Germline values: CDR1 SGHDN, CDR2 FVKESK. J was trimmed by 10 bases and V by 4 bases; bases with no gene match: 16. This CDR3 is built from 16 residues. CDR3 nucleotide sequence: TGTGCCAGCAGCCCCAAGGGAGGGAGTGTGATGAGGGAGCAGTTCTTC. It is translated as CASSPKGGSVMREQFF.

The chain couples TRBV7-2 to TRBJ2-2; 8 nucleotides match TRBD1. The CDR3 sequence is 14 residues long. V was clipped by 2 bases and J by 7 bases; unmatched bases: 3. In germline, CDR1 is SGHTA, CDR2 FQGNSA. CDR3 nucleotides: TGTGCCAGCAGCTTACAGGGGGCCGGCGGGGAGCTGTTTTTT. The encoded protein is CASSLQGAGGELFF.

The sample holds a few counts of this clone. The chain couples TRBV7-9 to TRBJ2-1, with a possible D match to TRBD1 (6 bases). The length of the CDR3 is 14 residues. Per germline, CDR1 SEHNR and CDR2 FQNEAQ (reference sequence). V was cut by 3 bases and J by 0 bases, with 6 bases left in between. This chain's CDR3 is CASSLDSSYNEQFF. The CDR3 nucleotides are TGTGCCAGCAGCTTGGACAGCTCCTACAATGAGCAGTTCTTC.

The V call is TRBV2, the J call TRBJ1-4; the D is unclear. CDR3 length equals 14 residues. V shed 1 base and J shed 7 bases, with 10 bases lying between them. CDR1 is SNHLY and CDR2 is FYNNEI in the germline V gene. The CDR3 sequence: CASSEGGRGEKLFF. The CDR3 DNA follows: TGTGCCAGCAGTGAAGGAGGGAGAGGTGAAAAACTGTTTTTT.

In this sample, this clone turned up a few times. Additional DNA sequences in this sample encode the identical CDR3. The chain joins TRBV7-2 to TRBJ2-7; 8 bases align to TRBD1. The V and J ends lost 1 base and 3 bases, in that order; junction bases with no gene match: 5. Germline V gene data show CDR1 as SGHTA and CDR2 as FQGNSA. The length of the CDR3 is 15 residues. DNA of the CDR3: TGTGCCAGCAGCTTAGGACAGGGGCCTATCTACGAGCAGTACTTC. Protein product: CASSLGQGPIYEQYF.

The V call is TRBV7-2, the J call TRBJ2-1, with 10 bases fitting TRBD2. The junction had 4 bases not matched to a gene; V was cut back by 5 bases and J by 6 bases. The CDR3 has 14 amino acids. From germline, CDR1 is SGHTA and CDR2 FQGNSA. DNA of the CDR3: TGTGCCAGCAGCGCCCGACTAGCGGGCAATGAGCAGTTCTTC. Translated: CASSARLAGNEQFF.

The chain combines TRBV4-3 with TRBJ2-3; 8 nucleotides align to TRBD2. V lost 7 bases, J lost 0 bases, and 6 bases stayed unmatched. There are 15 residues in the CDR3. From germline, CDR1 is LGHNA and CDR2 YSLEER. CDR3 nucleotides: TGCGCCAGCATGATGACTAGCGCGAGCACAGATACGCAGTATTTT. It codes for CASMMTSASTDTQYF.

This clone was seen only a few times. The V gene is TRBV7-2, the J gene TRBJ2-2, with D possibly being TRBD1 or TRBD2 (5 bases each). This CDR3 is 13 amino acids long. Germline V gene sequence: CDR1 SGHTA, CDR2 FQGNSA. Trimming pared 5 bases from V and 7 bases from J, leaving 11 bases between. The CDR3 is CASSRDRGGELFF. As DNA, the CDR3 is TGTGCCAGCAGCAGGGACCGGGGCGGGGAGCTGTTTTTT.

This chain joins TRBV18 and TRBJ2-1; 7 bases fit TRBD2. The CDR3 length is 17 residues. From germline, CDR1 is KGHSH and CDR2 LQKENI. The junction had 5 bases not matched to a gene; V was cut back by 0 bases and J by 0 bases. CDR3 region: CASSPPNGGGSYNEQFF. CDR3 nucleotide sequence: TGTGCCAGCTCACCACCGAATGGGGGGGGCTCCTACAATGAGCAGTTCTTC.